This TCR beta chain comes out of a study of T cells after yellow fever vaccination (dated by TCRdb to about 2019). Study-wide context: The SMART-Seq v4 Ultra Low Input RNA kit was used to prepare libraries from fractions with low cell numbers. Bulk TCR alpha and beta repertoires were sequenced longitudinally to track T-cell clones before and after primary and booster YFV17D yellow fever vaccination. Two healthy male donors, one aged 18 to 29 and one aged 30 to 40 years, made up the cohort. Bulk PBMC replicates and cell subsets were isolated from blood drawn at multiple timepoints before and after both primary and secondary immunization. General findings and caveats noted by the study authors: A small fraction of clonotypes appeared in both the CD4 and CD8 compartments, likely as a result of convergent recombination. Most clones expanded after primary vaccination were re-detected after the booster (around 96% of CD4 and roughly 85% of CD8), suggesting broad memory maintenance. Computational filtering was required because FACS-sorted repertoires could contain abundant contaminating clonotypes from the bulk population. The secondary T-cell response was found to be weaker but faster than the primary response, with a peak reached on day 5 rather than on day 15. Only a couple of donors were included in the study, so the extent to which the findings can be generalized is limited.

TCR cDNA was made using 5'RACE template switching, a step that added a universal primer site and unique molecular identifiers. Priming of cDNA synthesis was performed from both the TCR alpha and TCR beta constant segments. Library amplification involved two PCR steps, and the second step added sample barcodes and sequencing adapters. Libraries were sequenced on Illumina HiSeq 2500 (2x100 bp) or NovaSeq (2x150 bp). In the authors' own workflow: Demultiplexing of reads and collapsing into UMI consensus sequences were performed with MIGEC, and V(D)J alignment was carried out with MiXCR. Clonotypes responding to the vaccine were identified with edgeR on replicate PBMC samples, with the criteria of FDR below 0.01 and a log2 fold change above 5 up to day 15. Bulk clonotypes were assigned CD4 or CD8 identity according to which sequenced CD4 or CD8 repertoire held them at higher abundance. In-frame beta chains were kept once TCRdb had trimmed the public reads at Q25 with fastp and called clones with MiXCR. Rows with a matching CDR3 protein are joined into one entry that keeps the most common DNA and genes. The V and J calls here are based on TCRdb, not the publication. For this sample there are around 110,000 distinct CDR3 sequences; 7% to 8.5% appear just once. The ten largest clones take up less than 30% of the sample.

This clonotype was recorded many times. Its antigen specificity is not known. Per-base qualities were not stored, and no clone one base away is much larger. Taken with the paper, the label for treatment or condition translates to: live attenuated yellow fever vaccine strain. PBMCs were isolated from peripheral blood using a standard Ficoll-Paque protocol. Dynabeads CD4 and CD8 positive selection kits were used to isolate CD4 and CD8 T-cell fractions. TriZol was used to extract RNA from bulk PBMCs, from CD4 and CD8 fractions, and from dextramer-positive and dextramer-negative fractions. From the cysteine up to the phenylalanine, the CDR3 has a length of 16 residues. This entry keeps only the CDR3 DNA: 48 bases, framed from base 1. The germline V gene (reference sequence) specifies MNHEY as CDR1 and SMNVEV as CDR2. V is cut back by 7 bases and J by 10 bases, with 17 bases in the junction unmatched.

The rearrangement combines TRBV27 with TRBJ2-1; the central 9 bases match TRBD2. Sequenced here: CD8+ T cells sorted from PBMCs, sampled 45 days after the yellow fever booster vaccination. This clonotype was obtained from a man aged 25-40 years who received the YFV17D yellow fever vaccine. This receptor has the CDR3 CASNLAGSLTFGEQFF. The bases are TGTGCCAGCAACCTAGCGGGGAGTCTAACTTTTGGGGAGCAGTTCTTC.